The rows below give T cell receptor beta chains drawn from one sample of a study of identical twins. TCRdb reprocessed the 5' RACE reads with MiXCR, giving one entry per CDR3 protein. The table lists 240,000 or so distinct CDR3 sequences, about 11% of them singletons. Sequencing was performed on memory T cells sorted from blood. These TCRs come from a middle-aged man in good health. CDR3s include the opening cysteine and the closing phenylalanine or tryptophan. The order of the fields is V gene, clone size, D gene, J gene, CDR3 protein, CDR3 DNA. The D gene is left open where the match is weak. Clone size is given for some rows only: seen once, a few or many times, or a class if the clone is expanded.

TRBV20-1	many	TRBD2	TRBJ2-3	CSARGGLAEGTDTQYF	TGCAGTGCTAGAGGAGGACTAGCGGAGGGCACAGATACGCAGTATTTT
TRBV5-4	few	TRBD2	TRBJ2-2	CASSTERGGNTGELFF	TGTGCCAGCAGCACGGAGCGGGGGGGTAACACCGGGGAGCTGTTTTTT
TRBV6-1	few	.	TRBJ1-5	CASGSGGSNQPQHF	TGTGCCAGTGGAAGTGGGGGGAGCAATCAGCCCCAGCATTTT
TRBV6-2/TRBV6-3	many	.	TRBJ2-1	CASSPKKKFPAVDYNEQFF	TGTGCCAGCAGTCCCAAGAAGAAATTCCCGGCGGTAGACTACAATGAGCAGTTCTTC
TRBV7-9	many	.	TRBJ1-1	CASCGGGCTEAFF	TGTGCCAGTTGTGGTGGGGGCTGCACTGAAGCTTTCTTT
TRBV7-8	many	.	TRBJ2-7	CASSQRLDISYEQYF	TGTGCCAGCAGCCAGAGATTGGACATATCCTACGAGCAGTACTTC
TRBV20-1	.	TRBD2	TRBJ2-1	CSGEGLAGGPYNEQFF	TGCAGTGGCGAGGGACTAGCGGGAGGACCCTACAATGAGCAGTTCTTC
TRBV27	few	TRBD2	TRBJ2-7	CASSHVAGLAGFYEQYF	TGTGCCAGCAGCCATGTGGCCGGACTAGCGGGATTCTACGAGCAGTACTTC
TRBV30	.	.	TRBJ1-2	CACYPQGSYGYTF	TGTGCCTGCTACCCACAGGGCTCCTATGGCTACACCTTC
TRBV4-1	few	.	TRBJ2-2	CASSRTGPTTGELFF	TGCGCCAGCAGCCGAACGGGACCAACGACCGGGGAGCTGTTTTTT
TRBV2	few	TRBD2	TRBJ2-1	CASSESGGTSGGIEQFF	TGTGCCAGCAGTGAATCGGGCGGGACTAGCGGGGGAATTGAGCAGTTCTTC
TRBV6-4	few	TRBD2	TRBJ2-7	CASSPSPPSGSYEQYF	TGTGCCAGCAGCCCCTCCCCCCCTAGCGGTTCCTACGAGCAGTACTTC
TRBV5-1	many	TRBD1	TRBJ1-1	CASSSQGAGVGSAFF	TGCGCCAGCAGCTCGCAGGGGGCGGGCGTAGGCAGCGCTTTCTTT
TRBV2	.	TRBD1	TRBJ1-5	CATRGLIGQPQHF	TGTGCCACCAGGGGGTTGATCGGTCAGCCCCAGCATTTT
TRBV6-2/TRBV6-3	.	.	TRBJ2-6	CASSYDAYSGANVLTF	TGTGCCAGCAGTTACGACGCCTACTCTGGGGCCAACGTCCTGACTTTC
TRBV7-2	few	.	TRBJ1-2	CASSPSEWDGYTF	TGTGCCAGCAGCCCCTCAGAGTGGGATGGCTACACCTTC
TRBV6-5	few	.	TRBJ2-7	CASSYSGRRVIPYEQYF	TGTGCCAGCAGTTACTCGGGGCGACGGGTCATACCCTACGAGCAGTACTTC